The 27 T cell receptor beta chains below were found in one sample sequenced in a study of post-analysis software for immune sequencing data. Unique-molecular-identifier-tagged TCR beta cDNA libraries were used. In TCRdb, the PCR reads were re-called with MiXCR into one record per CDR3 protein. The table has about 770,000 distinct CDR3 sequences, roughly 46% seen once. General study results and limits: Comparison of patients with controls showed about 5 TRBV segments more frequent in patients, TRBV5-6, TRBV5-1 and TRBV20-1 among them.

Their specific antigens are unknown. Sample: blood. Receptors were obtained from a girl aged 5 to 17 with multiple sclerosis.

The chain has TRBV6-5 and TRBJ2-1; D remains unclear. Deletions cut 0 bases from V and 12 bases from J, with 9 bases between. This CDR3 region has 12 residues. Germline V gives CDR1 MNHEY, CDR2 SVGAGI. The CDR3 reads CASSYSNEAQFF. The CDR3 DNA reads TGTGCCAGCAGTTACTCGAATGAGGCGCAGTTCTTC.

The chain has TRBV28 and TRBJ1-4, with D tentatively TRBD1 (5 bases). CDR1 MDHEN and CDR2 SYDVKM come from the germline V gene. V shed 6 bases and J shed 2 bases, with 10 bases lying between them. This CDR3 has 14 amino acids. The CDR3 loop is CASSHDSTNEKLFF. The CDR3, as DNA: TGTGCCAGCAGCCACGACAGCACTAATGAAAAACTGTTTTTT.

The rearrangement links TRBV7-3 to TRBJ2-3, with D uncertain. The CDR3 is made up of 14 amino acids. V dropped 5 bases and J dropped 4 bases, with 13 bases sitting between them. Germline V gene sequence: CDR1 SGHTA, CDR2 FQGTGA. CDR3 nucleotide sequence: TGTGCCAGCAGCCACGGAATTGGAGCAGATACGCAGTATTTT. It yields the protein CASSHGIGADTQYF.

The J gene is TRBJ2-3, the V gene TRBV9; D unresolved. Germline V gives CDR1 SGDLS, CDR2 YYNGEE. CDR3 length equals 15 residues. V was clipped by 1 base and J by 4 bases, with 13 bases between them. The CDR3 sequence: CASSVMASSADTQYF. Here the CDR3 DNA reads TGTGCCAGCAGCGTAATGGCATCATCCGCAGATACGCAGTATTTT.

The chain links TRBV10-3 to TRBJ1-2; a weak D match, TRBD1 (6 bases). V gave up 4 bases and J gave up 1 base, with 19 bases separating them. The CDR3 extends over 17 amino acids. Germline assignment: CDR1 ENHRY and CDR2 SYGVKD. The CDR3, as DNA: TGTGCCATCAGTGTCCGGGCAGGGGTAAAGGATAACTATGGCTACACCTTC. Residues: CAISVRAGVKDNYGYTF.

A few counts support this clonotype. This chain connects TRBV6-6 to TRBJ2-3; 8 bases map to TRBD2. V lost 0 bases to trimming and J lost 2 bases; unmatched junction nucleotides: 4. The CDR3 is 16 amino acids. Germline CDR1 and CDR2: MNHNY and SVGAGI (reference sequence). The CDR3 region has the DNA TGTGCCAGCAGTTACTCTGGCGGGGGGAACACAGATACGCAGTATTTT. Protein sequence: CASSYSGGGNTDTQYF.

This clonotype was detected a few times. The chain has TRBV28 and TRBJ1-1, with D possibly TRBD1 on 5 matching bases. The CDR3 is made up of 16 amino acids. With 3 bases removed from V and 2 bases from J, the gap between germline ends came to 16 bases. Germline V gives CDR1 MDHEN, CDR2 SYDVKM. Written as DNA, the CDR3 is TGTGCCAGCAGTTTGGGCTTCGAGGGGCTTAACACTGAAGCTTTCTTT. Residues: CASSLGFEGLNTEAFF. The variable domain in full, completed from reference TRBV28 and TRBJ1-1, reads DVKVTQSSRYLVKRTGEKVFLECVQDMDHENMFWYRQDPGLGLRLIYFSYDVKMKEKGDIPEGYSVSREKKERFSLILESASTNQTSMYLCASSLGFEGLNTEAFFGQGTRLTVV.

The V and J genes are TRBV7-2 and TRBJ1-2; a weak D match, TRBD1 (6 bases). The V gene lost 2 bases and the J gene lost 4 bases, with 17 bases spanning the gap. The CDR3 is 16 residues long. In germline, CDR1 is SGHTA, CDR2 FQGNSA. The CDR3: CASSLKWDKGLYGYTF. CDR3 DNA sequence: TGTGCCAGCAGCTTAAAATGGGACAAGGGCCTCTATGGCTACACCTTC.

The CDR3 DNA follows: TGTGCCAGCAGTCCGCTCCTGACAGATCGCAATCAGCCCCAGCATTTT. This gives the protein CASSPLLTDRNQPQHF. The chain combines TRBV6-6 with TRBJ1-5, with D possibly TRBD1 on 5 matching bases. Germline loops: CDR1 MNHNY, CDR2 SVGAGI (reference sequence). V lost 5 bases to trimming and J lost 2 bases, with 16 bases between them. CDR3 length equals 16 residues.

The chain is built from TRBV5-1 and TRBJ2-1; tentative D call: TRBD1 (5 bases). V was cut by 0 bases and J by 0 bases, with 13 bases left in between. The CDR3 length is 17 residues. Germline V gene sequence: CDR1 SGHRS, CDR2 YFSETQ. DNA for the CDR3: TGCGCCAGCAGCTTGGAATTGGGGCCTAGCTCCTACAATGAGCAGTTCTTC. Translating gives CASSLELGPSSYNEQFF.

The chain joins TRBV29-1 to TRBJ2-7; D perhaps matches TRBD1 (6 bases). The V and J ends lost 3 bases and 6 bases respectively, with 21 bases between them. This CDR3 region has 15 residues. Looked up from germline, CDR1 is SQVTM and CDR2 is ANQGSEA. CDR3 in amino acids: CSVEGLGTTIGEQYF. DNA for the CDR3: TGCAGCGTTGAGGGGTTAGGGACAACGATAGGCGAGCAGTACTTC.

The chain combines TRBV9 with TRBJ2-1; 13 nucleotides match TRBD2. In germline, CDR1 is SGDLS, CDR2 YYNGEE. The CDR3 length is 15 residues. The J segment lost 8 bases and the V segment lost 3 bases, leaving 5 bases of the junction unmatched. Here the CDR3 reads CASSGGLAGVDEQFF. Here the CDR3 DNA reads TGTGCCAGCAGCGGAGGACTAGCGGGAGTCGATGAGCAGTTCTTC.

The chain carries TRBV28 and TRBJ2-4; TRBD2 is a possible D gene (5 bases). The DNA end is a closer match to TRBJ2-7, so the J assignment may be wrong. Germline V gives CDR1 MDHEN, CDR2 SYDVKM. This CDR3 is 16 amino acids long. This CDR3 is CASSAPRVASTYEQYF. The CDR3 DNA sequence: TGTGCCAGCAGCGCCCCCCGCGTAGCGTCCACCTACGAGCAGTACTTC.

The rearrangement joins TRBV11-1 to TRBJ2-3; 14 nucleotides align to TRBD2. The CDR3 covers 17 residues. Germline CDR1 SGHAT, CDR2 FQDESV (reference sequence). Losses at the gene ends were 5 bases for V and 2 bases for J; bases not matched to a gene: 6. This CDR3 is CASSRGLAGGATDTQYF. Here the CDR3 DNA reads TGTGCCAGCAGCCGCGGACTAGCGGGAGGCGCCACAGATACGCAGTATTTT.

This clonotype was observed a few times. V is TRBV12-3 or TRBV12-4 and J is TRBJ2-1; no definite D call. The CDR3 consists of 15 residues. V was pared by 4 bases and J by 0 bases, with 10 bases between. The DNA for the CDR3 is TGTGCCAGCAGTTCGCCGTTCGACTCCTACAATGAGCAGTTCTTC. Residues: CASSSPFDSYNEQFF.

This clonotype was found a few times. This chain joins TRBV20-1 and TRBJ2-1, with D perhaps matching TRBD2 (5 bases). Trimming left V 0 bases short and J 2 bases short, with 14 bases between. CDR1 and CDR2 (germline): DFQATT, SNEGSKA (reference sequence). CDR3 size: 16 residues. The CDR3 is CSARDRARAPYNEQFF. DNA for the CDR3: TGCAGTGCTAGAGATCGAGCGCGGGCTCCCTACAATGAGCAGTTCTTC.

This sequence joins TRBV9 and TRBJ2-2, with D perhaps TRBD1 (5 bases). The CDR3 extends over 12 amino acids. Trimming pared 4 bases from V and 7 bases from J, leaving 8 bases between. CDR1 and CDR2 (germline): SGDLS, YYNGEE. The CDR3 is CASSQRGGELFF. CDR3 nucleotides: TGTGCCAGCAGCCAAAGGGGCGGGGAGCTGTTTTTT.

This clonotype came up once. This chain connects TRBV4-2 to TRBJ2-3; D is unclear. The CDR3 runs 13 residues. V shed 1 base and J shed 5 bases, with 7 bases lying between them. Per germline, CDR1 LGHNA and CDR2 YNFKEQ. The CDR3 coding sequence is TGTGCCAGCAGCCAAGGCAGGATAGATACGCAGTATTTT. Its translation is CASSQGRIDTQYF.

In this sample, this clonotype turned up many times. The chain is built from TRBV20-1 and TRBJ1-6; TRBD1 agrees at 7 bases. This CDR3 is built from 14 residues. The germline V gene has CDR1 DFQATT and CDR2 SNEGSKA (reference sequence). With V trimmed by 5 bases and J by 7 bases, 8 bases remained unmatched. The CDR3 sequence is CSAPHRGSNSPLHF. The CDR3 coding sequence is TGCAGTGCTCCCCACAGGGGTTCCAATTCACCCCTCCACTTT.

This clonotype was seen only a few times. The CDR3 spells CASSWHGDRGKNIQYF. The CDR3 coding sequence is TGTGCCAGCAGCTGGCACGGAGACAGGGGGAAAAACATTCAGTACTTC. The genes are TRBV11-2 and TRBJ2-4, with TRBD1 identical over 9 bases. There are 16 residues in the CDR3. From germline, CDR1 is SGHAT and CDR2 FQNNGV. With V trimmed by 4 bases and J by 4 bases, 8 bases remained unmatched.

The chain has TRBV29-1 and TRBJ2-1, with 9 bases aligning to TRBD2. The end of the DNA fits TRBJ2-7 better, so the J call may be wrong. Germline assignment: CDR1 SQVTM and CDR2 ANQGSEA. The CDR3 totals 13 residues. The DNA for the CDR3 is TGCAGCGTCCCGGGACTAGCAAACAATGAGCAGTACTTC. Amino acids: CSVPGLANNEQYF.

In its sample, this clonotype was seen once. The V and J genes are TRBV29-1 and TRBJ2-1; the D gene is possibly TRBD2 (7 bases). The CDR3 runs to 20 residues. Germline CDR1 reads SQVTM; CDR2 reads ANQGSEA. Trimming shortened V by 6 bases and J by 8 bases, and 38 bases separated the two germline ends. The CDR3 coding sequence is TGCAGCGTACACCAAGGTGGGGGGGCCAACGTCCTGACTAGTTTGTATGAGCAGTTCTTC. Its translation is CSVHQGGGANVLTSLYEQFF.

The V call is TRBV20-1, the J call TRBJ2-1; a weak D match, TRBD2 (5 bases). In germline, CDR1 is DFQATT, CDR2 SNEGSKA (reference sequence). This CDR3 contains 12 residues. Between the trimmed V and J ends, which lost 6 bases and 9 bases, there was a span of 15 bases. The CDR3 DNA sequence: TGCAGTGCAAAACTAGTTGTCTTTGAGCAGTTCTTC. Protein sequence: CSAKLVVFEQFF.

CDR3 DNA sequence: TGTGCCAGCAGTTTGTCATGGGGGGGTGCAAACAATCAGCCCCAGCATTTT. Its protein product is CASSLSWGGANNQPQHF. This sequence joins TRBV12-3 or TRBV12-4 and TRBJ1-5; D might be TRBD1 (5 bases). The CDR3 length is 17 residues. Trimming took off 3 bases at V and 3 bases at J, with 18 bases between the two ends.

This clonotype has only a few counts. The gene calls are TRBV24-1 and TRBJ2-1; D is perhaps TRBD1 (6 bases). The CDR3 has 15 residues. Trimming removed 3 bases at V and 2 bases at J, with 10 bases between. The germline CDR1 and CDR2 sequences are KGHDR and SFDVKD. The CDR3 DNA reads TGTGCCACCAGTGATGGGGACAACCCCTACAATGAGCAGTTCTTC. This translates into CATSDGDNPYNEQFF.

The J gene is TRBJ2-3, the V gene TRBV10-1, with TRBD2 matching 13 bases. CDR3 length: 18 amino acids. V was pared by 5 bases and J by 1 base, with 9 bases of the junction left unmatched. Germline CDR1 and CDR2: WNHNN and SYGVQD (reference sequence). CDR3 amino acids: CASSRGLAGEVGTDTQYF. The CDR3 DNA reads TGCGCCAGCAGTCGAGGACTAGCGGGAGAGGTGGGCACAGATACGCAGTATTTT.

V is TRBV3-1 and J is TRBJ2-3, with D tentatively TRBD1 or TRBD2 (5 bases each). The CDR3 runs to 14 residues. Trimming removed 5 bases at V and 8 bases at J, with 17 bases between. The germline CDR1 and CDR2 sequences are LGHDT and YNNKEL (reference sequence). In DNA, the CDR3 is TGTGCCAGCAGCTCCCGGGACCCCATGGGTACGCAGTATTTT. Translating gives CASSSRDPMGTQYF.